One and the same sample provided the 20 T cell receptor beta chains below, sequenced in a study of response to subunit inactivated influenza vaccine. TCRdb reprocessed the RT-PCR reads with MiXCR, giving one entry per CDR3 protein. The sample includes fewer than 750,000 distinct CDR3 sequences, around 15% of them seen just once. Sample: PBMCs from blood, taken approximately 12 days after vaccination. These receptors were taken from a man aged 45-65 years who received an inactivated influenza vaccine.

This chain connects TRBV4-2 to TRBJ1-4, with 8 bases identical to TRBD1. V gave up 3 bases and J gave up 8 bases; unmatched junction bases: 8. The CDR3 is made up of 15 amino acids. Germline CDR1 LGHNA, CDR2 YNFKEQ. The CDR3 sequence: CASSQEQGGGEKLFF. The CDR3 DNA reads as TGTGCCAGCAGCCAGGAACAGGGGGGAGGAGAAAAACTGTTTTTT.

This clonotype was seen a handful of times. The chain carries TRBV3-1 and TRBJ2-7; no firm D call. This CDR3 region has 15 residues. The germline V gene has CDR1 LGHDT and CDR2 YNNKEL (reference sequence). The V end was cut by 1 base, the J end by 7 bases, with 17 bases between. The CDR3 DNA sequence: TGTGCCAGCAGCCAAGCTCTAGGCCGAGTTGGGGAGCAGTACTTC. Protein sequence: CASSQALGRVGEQYF.

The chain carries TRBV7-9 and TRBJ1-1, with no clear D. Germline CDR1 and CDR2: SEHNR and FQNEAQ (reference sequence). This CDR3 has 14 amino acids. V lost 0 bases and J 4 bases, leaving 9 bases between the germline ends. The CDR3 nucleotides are TGTGCCAGCAGCTTAGCACGGGAGGTCACTGAAGCTTTCTTT. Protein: CASSLAREVTEAFF.

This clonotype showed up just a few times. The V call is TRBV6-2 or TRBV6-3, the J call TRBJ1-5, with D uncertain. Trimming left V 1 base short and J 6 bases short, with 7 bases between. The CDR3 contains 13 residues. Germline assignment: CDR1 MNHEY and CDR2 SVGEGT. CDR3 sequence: CASSYWGSQPQHF. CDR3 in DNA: TGTGCCAGCAGTTACTGGGGTTCTCAGCCCCAGCATTTT.

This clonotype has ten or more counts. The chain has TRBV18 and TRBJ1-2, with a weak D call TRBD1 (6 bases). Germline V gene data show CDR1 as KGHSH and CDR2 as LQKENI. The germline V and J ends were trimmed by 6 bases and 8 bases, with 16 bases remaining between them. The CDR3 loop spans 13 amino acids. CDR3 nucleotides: TGTGCCAGCTCCCTGGACAGACTACGCGGCTACACCTTC. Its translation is CASSLDRLRGYTF.

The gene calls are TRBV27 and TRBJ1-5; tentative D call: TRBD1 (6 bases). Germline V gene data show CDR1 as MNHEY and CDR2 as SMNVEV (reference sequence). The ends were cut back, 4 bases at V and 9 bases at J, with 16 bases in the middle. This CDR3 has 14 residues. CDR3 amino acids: CASSSRPGDGPQHF. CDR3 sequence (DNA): TGTGCCAGCAGTTCCAGACCAGGGGACGGGCCCCAGCATTTT.

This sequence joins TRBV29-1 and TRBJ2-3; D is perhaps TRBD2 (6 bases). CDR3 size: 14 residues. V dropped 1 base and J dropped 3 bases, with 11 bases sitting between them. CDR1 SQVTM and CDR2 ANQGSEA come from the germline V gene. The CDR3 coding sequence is TGCAGCGTTGAAGTTCCTAGCGTGACAGATACGCAGTATTTT. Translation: CSVEVPSVTDTQYF.

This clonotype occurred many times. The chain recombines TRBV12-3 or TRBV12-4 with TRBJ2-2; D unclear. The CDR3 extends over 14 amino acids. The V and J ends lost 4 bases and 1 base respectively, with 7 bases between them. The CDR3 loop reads CASSWAGNTGELFF. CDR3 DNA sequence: TGTGCCAGCAGTTGGGCAGGGAACACCGGGGAGCTGTTTTTT.

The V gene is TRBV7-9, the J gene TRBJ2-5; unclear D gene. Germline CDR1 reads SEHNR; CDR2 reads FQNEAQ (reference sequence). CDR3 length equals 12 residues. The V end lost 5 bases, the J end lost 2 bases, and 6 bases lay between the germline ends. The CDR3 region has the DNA TGTGCCAGCAGCACCCAACAAGAGACCCAGTACTTC. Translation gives CASSTQQETQYF.

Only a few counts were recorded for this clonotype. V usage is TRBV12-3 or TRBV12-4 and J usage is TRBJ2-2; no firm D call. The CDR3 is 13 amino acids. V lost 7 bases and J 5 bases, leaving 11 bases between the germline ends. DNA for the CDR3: TGTGCCAGCATTCGAGTCGGGACCGGGGAGCTGTTTTTT. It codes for CASIRVGTGELFF.

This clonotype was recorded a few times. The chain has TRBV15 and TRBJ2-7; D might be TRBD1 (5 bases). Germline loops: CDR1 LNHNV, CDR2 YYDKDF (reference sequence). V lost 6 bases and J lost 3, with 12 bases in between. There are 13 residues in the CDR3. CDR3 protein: CATRDKASYEQYF. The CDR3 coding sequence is TGTGCCACCAGGGACAAAGCGAGCTACGAGCAGTACTTC.

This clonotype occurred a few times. CDR3 coding DNA: TGTGCCAGCAGCGAGGGGGAGGGACTAGCTAACTACGAGCAGTACTTC. It encodes CASSEGEGLANYEQYF. This chain uses TRBV9 with TRBJ2-7; 9 nucleotides line up with TRBD2. Germline-derived CDR1 and CDR2 are SGDLS and YYNGEE. The J segment lost 3 bases and the V segment lost 3 bases, leaving 10 bases of the junction unmatched. There are 16 residues in the CDR3.

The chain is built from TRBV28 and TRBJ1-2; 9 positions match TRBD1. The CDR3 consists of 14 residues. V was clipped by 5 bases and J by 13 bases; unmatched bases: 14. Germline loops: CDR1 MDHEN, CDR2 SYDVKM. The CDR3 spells CASSPRGGTGSSTF. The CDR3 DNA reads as TGTGCCAGCAGTCCCAGGGGCGGGACAGGGAGTTCCACCTTC.

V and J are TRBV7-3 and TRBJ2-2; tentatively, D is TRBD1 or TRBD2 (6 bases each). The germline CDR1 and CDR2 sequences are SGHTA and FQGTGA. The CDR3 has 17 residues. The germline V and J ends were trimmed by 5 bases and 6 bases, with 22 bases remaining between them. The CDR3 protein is CASSLTRGSLRPGELFF. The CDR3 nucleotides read TGTGCCAGCAGCCTGACTAGGGGGAGTCTCCGTCCCGGGGAGCTGTTTTTT.

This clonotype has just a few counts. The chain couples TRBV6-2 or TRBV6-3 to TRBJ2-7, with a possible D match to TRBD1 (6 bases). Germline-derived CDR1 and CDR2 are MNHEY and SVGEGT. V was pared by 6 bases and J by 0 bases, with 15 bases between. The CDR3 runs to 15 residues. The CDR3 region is CASSPRGRDSYEQYF. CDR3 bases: TGTGCCAGCAGCCCCAGGGGTCGCGACTCCTACGAGCAGTACTTC.

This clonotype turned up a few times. In nucleotides, the CDR3 is TGTGCCAGCAGAGGGACTAGCGGGGGGCCCAGGGAGCTGTTTTTT. It encodes CASRGTSGGPRELFF. V gene TRBV27 combines with J gene TRBJ2-2; 15 bases line up with TRBD2. This CDR3 region has 15 residues. Germline V CDR1 and CDR2: MNHEY, SMNVEV (reference sequence). Trimming removed 6 bases from V and 9 bases from J; junction bases left unmatched: 5.

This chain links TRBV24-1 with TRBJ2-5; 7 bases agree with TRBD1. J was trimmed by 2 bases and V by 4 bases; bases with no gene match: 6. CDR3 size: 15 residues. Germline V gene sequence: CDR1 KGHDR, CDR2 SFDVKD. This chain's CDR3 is CATSDTGTAQETQYF. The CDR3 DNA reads TGTGCCACCAGTGACACCGGGACAGCGCAAGAGACCCAGTACTTC.

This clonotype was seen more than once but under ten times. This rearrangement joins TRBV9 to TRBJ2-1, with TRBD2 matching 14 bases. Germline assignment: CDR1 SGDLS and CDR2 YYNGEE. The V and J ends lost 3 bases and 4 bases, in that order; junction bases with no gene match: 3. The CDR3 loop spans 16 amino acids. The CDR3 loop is CASSAGTSGGYNEQFF. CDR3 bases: TGTGCCAGCAGCGCCGGGACTAGCGGGGGATACAATGAGCAGTTCTTC.

The CDR3 DNA follows: TGTGCCTGGAGTGCCAGTGGAAACACCATATATTTT. Its translation: CAWSASGNTIYF. The chain couples TRBV30 to TRBJ1-3; D uncertain. Deletions cut 1 base from V and 3 bases from J, with 4 bases between. Germline V gene lookup returns CDR1 GTSNPN and CDR2 SVGIG (reference sequence). The CDR3 is 12 amino acids.

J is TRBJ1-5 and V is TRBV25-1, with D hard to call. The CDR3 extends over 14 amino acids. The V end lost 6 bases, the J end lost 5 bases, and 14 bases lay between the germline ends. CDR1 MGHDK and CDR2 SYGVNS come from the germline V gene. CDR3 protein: CASRGSSGDQPQHF. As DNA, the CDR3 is TGTGCCAGCAGGGGTAGCAGCGGAGATCAGCCCCAGCATTTT.